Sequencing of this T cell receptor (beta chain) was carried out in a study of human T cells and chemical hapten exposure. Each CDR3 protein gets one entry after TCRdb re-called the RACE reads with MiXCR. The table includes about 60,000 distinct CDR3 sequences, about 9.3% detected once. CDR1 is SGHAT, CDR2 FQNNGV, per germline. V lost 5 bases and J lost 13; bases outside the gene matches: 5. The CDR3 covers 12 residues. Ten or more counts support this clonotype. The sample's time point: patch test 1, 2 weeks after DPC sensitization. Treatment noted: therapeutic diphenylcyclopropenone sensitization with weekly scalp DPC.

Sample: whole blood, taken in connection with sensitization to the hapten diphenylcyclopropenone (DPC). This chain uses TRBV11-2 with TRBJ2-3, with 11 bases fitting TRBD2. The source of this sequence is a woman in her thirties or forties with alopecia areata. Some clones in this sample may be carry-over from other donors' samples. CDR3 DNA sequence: TGTGCCAGCAGCCCGACTAGCGGGGTTAAGTATTTT. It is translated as CASSPTSGVKYF.